This T cell receptor (beta chain) originates from a study of blood T cell repertoires in COVID-19. This CDR3 contains 17 residues. Losses at the gene ends were 0 bases for V and 0 bases for J; bases not matched to a gene: 5. Per the germline V gene, CDR1 is SGHTA and CDR2 is FQGNSA. Generated by immunoSEQ multiplex PCR, the TCRdb table keeps only in-frame clones and is missing some. This table has 94,000 or so clones, 70% to 85% appearing once. The sample was peripheral blood. The receptor comes from a man aged 60-69 years with acute or convalescent COVID-19. This rearrangement joins TRBV7-2 to TRBJ1-1, with 9 bases aligning to TRBD1. The CDR3 nucleotides are TGTGCCAGCAGCTTAGCGACGACAGGGGGTATGAACACTGAAGCTTTCTTT. It encodes CASSLATTGGMNTEAFF.